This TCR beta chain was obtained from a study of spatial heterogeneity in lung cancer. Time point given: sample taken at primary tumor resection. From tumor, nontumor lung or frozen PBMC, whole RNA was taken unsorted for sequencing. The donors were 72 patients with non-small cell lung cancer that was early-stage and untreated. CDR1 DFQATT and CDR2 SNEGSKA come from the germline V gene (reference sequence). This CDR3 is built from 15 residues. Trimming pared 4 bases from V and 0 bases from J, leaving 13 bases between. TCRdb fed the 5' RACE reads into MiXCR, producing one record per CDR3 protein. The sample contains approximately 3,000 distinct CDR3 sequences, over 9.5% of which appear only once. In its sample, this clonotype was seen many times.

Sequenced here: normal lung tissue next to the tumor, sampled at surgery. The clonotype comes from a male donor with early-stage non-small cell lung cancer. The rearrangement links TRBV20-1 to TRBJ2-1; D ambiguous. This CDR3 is CSATLQESSYNEQFF. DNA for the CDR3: TGCAGTGCTACCCTCCAGGAGAGCTCCTACAATGAGCAGTTCTTC.